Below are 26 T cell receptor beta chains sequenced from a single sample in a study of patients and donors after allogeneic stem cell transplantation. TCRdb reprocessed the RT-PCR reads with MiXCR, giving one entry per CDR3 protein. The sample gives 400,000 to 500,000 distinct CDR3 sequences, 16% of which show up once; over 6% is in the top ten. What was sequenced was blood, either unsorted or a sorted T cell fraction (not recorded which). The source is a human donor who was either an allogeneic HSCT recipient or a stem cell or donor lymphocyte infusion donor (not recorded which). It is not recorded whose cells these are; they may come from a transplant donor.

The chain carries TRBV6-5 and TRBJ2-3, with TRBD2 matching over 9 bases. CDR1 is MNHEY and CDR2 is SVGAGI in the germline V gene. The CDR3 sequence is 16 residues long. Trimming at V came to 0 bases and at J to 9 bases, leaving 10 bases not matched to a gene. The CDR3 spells CASSYSPLAGGRTQYF. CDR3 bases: TGTGCCAGCAGTTACTCGCCACTAGCGGGCGGAAGGACGCAGTATTTT.

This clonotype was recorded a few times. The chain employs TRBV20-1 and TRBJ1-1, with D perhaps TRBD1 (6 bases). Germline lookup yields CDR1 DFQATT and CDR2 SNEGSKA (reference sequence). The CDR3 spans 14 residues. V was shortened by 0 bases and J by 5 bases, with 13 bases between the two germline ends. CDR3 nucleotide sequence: TGCAGTGCTAGAGATTACAGGGAATCAACTGAAGCTTTCTTT. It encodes CSARDYRESTEAFF.

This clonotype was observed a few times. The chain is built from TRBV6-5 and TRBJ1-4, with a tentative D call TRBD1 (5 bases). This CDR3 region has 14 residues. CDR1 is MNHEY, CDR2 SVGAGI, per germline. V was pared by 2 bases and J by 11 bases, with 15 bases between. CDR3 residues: CASSYAGPGLKLFF. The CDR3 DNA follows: TGTGCCAGCAGTTACGCCGGTCCAGGGTTGAAACTGTTTTTT.

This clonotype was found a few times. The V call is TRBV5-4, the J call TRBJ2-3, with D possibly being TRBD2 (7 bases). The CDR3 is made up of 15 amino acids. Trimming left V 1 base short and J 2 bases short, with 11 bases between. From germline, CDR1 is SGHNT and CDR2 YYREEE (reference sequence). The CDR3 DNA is TGTGCCAGCAGCTTGTATGGGGGGGCCACAGATACGCAGTATTTT. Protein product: CASSLYGGATDTQYF.

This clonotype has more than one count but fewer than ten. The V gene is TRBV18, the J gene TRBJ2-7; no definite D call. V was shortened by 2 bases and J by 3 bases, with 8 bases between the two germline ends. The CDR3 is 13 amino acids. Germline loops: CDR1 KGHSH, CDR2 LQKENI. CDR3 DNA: TGTGCCAGCTCACCATCGTCCAGCTACGAGCAGTACTTC. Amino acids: CASSPSSSYEQYF.

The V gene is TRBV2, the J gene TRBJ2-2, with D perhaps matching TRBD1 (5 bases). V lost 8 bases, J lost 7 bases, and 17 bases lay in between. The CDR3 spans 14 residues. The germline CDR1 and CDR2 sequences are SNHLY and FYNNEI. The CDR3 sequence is CASGTGPKGGELFF. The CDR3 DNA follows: TGTGCCAGCGGCACAGGTCCGAAAGGCGGGGAGCTGTTTTTT.

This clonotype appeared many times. This CDR3 is CASSYEIAGGPYRTDTQYF. CDR3 nucleotide sequence: TGTGCCAGCAGTTACGAGATAGCGGGGGGCCCTTATCGCACAGATACGCAGTATTTT. The rearrangement uses TRBV6-5 and TRBJ2-3; 10 bases are shared with TRBD2. V lost 2 bases to trimming and J lost 1 base; unmatched junction nucleotides: 12. Germline V lookup: CDR1 MNHEY, CDR2 SVGAGI. The CDR3 loop spans 19 amino acids.

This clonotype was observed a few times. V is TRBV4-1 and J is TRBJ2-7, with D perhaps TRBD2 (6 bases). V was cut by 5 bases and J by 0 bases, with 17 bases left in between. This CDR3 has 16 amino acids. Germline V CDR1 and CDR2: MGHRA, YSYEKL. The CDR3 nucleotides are TGCGCCAGCAGCACGGCGGGAAGAGGAAGCTCCTACGAGCAGTACTTC. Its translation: CASSTAGRGSSYEQYF.

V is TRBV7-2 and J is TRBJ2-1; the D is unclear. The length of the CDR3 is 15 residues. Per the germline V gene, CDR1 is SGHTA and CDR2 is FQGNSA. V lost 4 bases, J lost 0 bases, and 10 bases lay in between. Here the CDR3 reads CASSSELRSYNEQFF. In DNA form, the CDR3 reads TGTGCCAGCAGCTCGGAACTCCGCTCCTACAATGAGCAGTTCTTC.

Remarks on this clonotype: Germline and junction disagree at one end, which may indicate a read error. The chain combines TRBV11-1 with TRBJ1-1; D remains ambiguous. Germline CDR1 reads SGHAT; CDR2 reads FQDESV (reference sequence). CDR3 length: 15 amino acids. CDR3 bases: TGTGCCAGCAGCTTAGCCGGACGGATTAACAGTGAAGCTTTCTTT. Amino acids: CASSLAGRINSEAFF.

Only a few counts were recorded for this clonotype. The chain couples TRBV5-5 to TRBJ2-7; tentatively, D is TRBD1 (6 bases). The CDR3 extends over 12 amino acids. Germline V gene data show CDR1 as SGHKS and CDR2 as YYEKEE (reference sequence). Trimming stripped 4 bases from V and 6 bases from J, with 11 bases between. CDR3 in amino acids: CASSGGGGEQYF. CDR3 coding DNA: TGTGCCAGCAGCGGGGGCGGCGGCGAGCAGTACTTC.

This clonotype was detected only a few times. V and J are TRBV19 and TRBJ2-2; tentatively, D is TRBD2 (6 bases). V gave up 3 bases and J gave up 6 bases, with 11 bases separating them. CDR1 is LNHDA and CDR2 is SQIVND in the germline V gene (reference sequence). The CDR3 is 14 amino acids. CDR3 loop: CASSMTSGAGELFF. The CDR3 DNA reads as TGTGCCAGTAGTATGACCTCGGGGGCCGGGGAGCTGTTTTTT.

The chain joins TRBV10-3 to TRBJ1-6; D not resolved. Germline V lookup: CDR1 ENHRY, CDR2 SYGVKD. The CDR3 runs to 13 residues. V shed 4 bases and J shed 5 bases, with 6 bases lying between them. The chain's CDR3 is CAISGQNNSPLHF. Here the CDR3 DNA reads TGTGCCATCAGTGGGCAGAATAATTCACCCCTCCACTTT.

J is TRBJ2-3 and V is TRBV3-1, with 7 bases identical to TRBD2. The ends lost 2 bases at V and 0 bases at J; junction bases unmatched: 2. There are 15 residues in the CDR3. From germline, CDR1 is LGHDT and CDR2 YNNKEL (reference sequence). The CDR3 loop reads CASSQYSGSTDTQYF. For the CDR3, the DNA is TGTGCCAGCAGCCAATATAGCGGGAGCACAGATACGCAGTATTTT.

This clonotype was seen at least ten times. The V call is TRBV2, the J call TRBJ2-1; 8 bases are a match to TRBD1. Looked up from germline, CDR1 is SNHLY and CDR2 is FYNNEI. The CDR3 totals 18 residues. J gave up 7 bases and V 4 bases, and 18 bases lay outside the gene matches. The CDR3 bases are TGTGCCAGCAGTGTCAAAGGGGACCTGGACAGGGTACTTAATGAGCAGTTCTTC. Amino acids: CASSVKGDLDRVLNEQFF.

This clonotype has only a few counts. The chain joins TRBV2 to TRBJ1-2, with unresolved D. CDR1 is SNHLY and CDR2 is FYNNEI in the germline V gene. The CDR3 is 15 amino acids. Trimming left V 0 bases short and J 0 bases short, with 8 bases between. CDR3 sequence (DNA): TGTGCCAGCAGTGAAGCCCGACAAGCTAACTATGGCTACACCTTC. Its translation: CASSEARQANYGYTF.

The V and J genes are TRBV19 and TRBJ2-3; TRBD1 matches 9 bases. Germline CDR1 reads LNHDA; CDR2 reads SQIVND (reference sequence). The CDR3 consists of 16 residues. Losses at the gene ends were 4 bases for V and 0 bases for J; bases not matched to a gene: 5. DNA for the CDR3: TGTGCCAGTAGTAATCCGGGACAGGGTAGCACAGATACGCAGTATTTT. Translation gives CASSNPGQGSTDTQYF. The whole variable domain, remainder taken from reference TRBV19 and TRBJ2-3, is DGGITQSPKYLFRKEGQNVTLSCEQNLNHDAMYWYRQDPGQGLRLIYYSQIVNDFQKGDIAEGYSVSREKKESFPLTVTSAQKNPTAFYLCASSNPGQGSTDTQYFGPGTRLTVL.

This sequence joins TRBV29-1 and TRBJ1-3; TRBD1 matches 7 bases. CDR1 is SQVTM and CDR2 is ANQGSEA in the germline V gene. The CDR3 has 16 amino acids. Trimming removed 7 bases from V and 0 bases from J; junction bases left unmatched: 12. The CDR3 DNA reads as TGCAGCGCCTGCACGGGACAGACTTTCTCTGGAAACACCATATATTTT. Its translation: CSACTGQTFSGNTIYF.

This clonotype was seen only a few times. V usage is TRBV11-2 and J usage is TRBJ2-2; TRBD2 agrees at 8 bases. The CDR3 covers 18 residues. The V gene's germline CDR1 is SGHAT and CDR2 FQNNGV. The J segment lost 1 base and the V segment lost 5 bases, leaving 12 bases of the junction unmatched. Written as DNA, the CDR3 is TGTGCCAGCAGCCACCGCAGCGGGAGAGGGTTGAACACCGGGGAGCTGTTTTTT. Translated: CASSHRSGRGLNTGELFF.

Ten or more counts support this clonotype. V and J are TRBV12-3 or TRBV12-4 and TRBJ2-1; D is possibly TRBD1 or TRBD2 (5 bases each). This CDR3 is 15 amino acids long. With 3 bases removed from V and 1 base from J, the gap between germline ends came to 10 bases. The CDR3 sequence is CASSFGGISYNEQFF. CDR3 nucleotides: TGTGCCAGCAGTTTTGGGGGTATATCCTACAATGAGCAGTTCTTC.

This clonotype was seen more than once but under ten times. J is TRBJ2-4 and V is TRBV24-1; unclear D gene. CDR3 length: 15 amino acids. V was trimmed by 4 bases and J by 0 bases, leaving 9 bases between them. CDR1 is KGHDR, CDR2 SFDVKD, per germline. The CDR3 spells CATSDRSVAKNIQYF. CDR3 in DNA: TGTGCCACCAGTGACCGAAGTGTAGCCAAAAACATTCAGTACTTC.

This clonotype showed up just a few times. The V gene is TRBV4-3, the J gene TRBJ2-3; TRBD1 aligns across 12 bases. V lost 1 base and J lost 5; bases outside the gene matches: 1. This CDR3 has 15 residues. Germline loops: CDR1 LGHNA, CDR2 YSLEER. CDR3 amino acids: CASSQGDRGLDTQYF. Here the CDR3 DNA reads TGCGCCAGCAGCCAAGGGGACAGGGGGCTAGATACGCAGTATTTT.

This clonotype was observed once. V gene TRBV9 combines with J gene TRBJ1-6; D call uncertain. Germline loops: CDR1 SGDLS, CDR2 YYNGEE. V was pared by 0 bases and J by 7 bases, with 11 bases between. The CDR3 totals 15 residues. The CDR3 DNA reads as TGTGCCAGCAGCGTAGAGGGCAGATCGAATTCACCCCTCCACTTT. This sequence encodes CASSVEGRSNSPLHF.

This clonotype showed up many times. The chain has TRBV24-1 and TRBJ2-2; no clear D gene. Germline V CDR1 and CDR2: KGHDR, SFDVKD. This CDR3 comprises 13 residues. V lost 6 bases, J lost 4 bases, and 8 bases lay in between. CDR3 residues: CATSFGATGELFF. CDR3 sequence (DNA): TGTGCCACCAGTTTCGGAGCCACCGGGGAGCTGTTTTTT.

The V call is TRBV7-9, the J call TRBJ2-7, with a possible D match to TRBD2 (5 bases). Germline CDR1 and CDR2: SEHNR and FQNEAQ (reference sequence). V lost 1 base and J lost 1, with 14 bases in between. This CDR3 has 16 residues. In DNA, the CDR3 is TGTGCCAGCAGCTTAGGTAGACGAGGGATATCCTACGAGCAGTACTTC. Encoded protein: CASSLGRRGISYEQYF.

This CDR3 is CASSRQGLDYGYTF. The CDR3 DNA follows: TGTGCCAGCAGTCGACAGGGGTTGGACTATGGCTACACCTTC. The chain employs TRBV6-1 and TRBJ1-2, with 8 bases identical to TRBD1. This CDR3 is built from 14 residues. The germline V gene has CDR1 MNHNS and CDR2 SASEGT. V was clipped by 5 bases and J by 3 bases; unmatched bases: 5.